This T cell receptor beta chain was captured in a study of PD-L1 blockade in urothelial cancer. Study context: About 85% of the roughly 30 patients were males with bladder-origin urothelial cancer. A median about 150,000 T cells were found in blood samples.

Time point given: pretreatment peripheral blood. Urothelial carcinoma, locally advanced or metastatic, affected the patients. Each patient gave between 1 and 8 samples, pretreatment and on-treatment. This table comes from immunoSEQ multiplex PCR, and its TCRdb copy is limited to in-frame clones, with some not included. The sample has more than 75,000 clones; roughly 84% are singletons. Here the sequenced sample was PBMCs, taken around atezolizumab (anti-PD-L1) treatment. This clonotype originated in a man aged 55 to 70 with urothelial cancer.

The CDR3 here is CASLGTGLNGYTF. The DNA for the CDR3 is TGTGCCAGCCTCGGGACAGGGTTGAATGGCTACACCTTC. The chain links TRBV6-5 to TRBJ1-2, with 9 bases aligning to TRBD1. Losses at the gene ends were 8 bases for V and 6 bases for J; bases not matched to a gene: 7. The CDR3 has 13 residues. Germline assignment: CDR1 MNHEY and CDR2 SVGAGI.